Presented here are 22 T cell receptor beta chains from one specimen sequenced in a study of T cell repertoires in cytomegalovirus infection. TCRdb re-analysed the reads in MiXCR, keeping a single row per CDR3 protein. The sample yields a few hundred thousand distinct CDR3 sequences, 9.5% seen once. The material sequenced was PBMCs. The receptors here all came from a human donor in good health (CMV status not recorded). Some clones in this sample may be carry-over from other donors' samples.

Notes on this clonotype: A much larger clonotype is one base distant, so this may be a read error. The chain uses TRBV12-3 or TRBV12-4 and TRBJ2-1; 12 nucleotides align to TRBD2. This CDR3 is built from 16 residues. Here the CDR3 reads CASTRLAGETYNELFF. DNA for the CDR3: TGTGCCAGCACCAGACTAGCGGGAGAGACCTACAATGAGCTGTTCTTC.

Ten or more counts support this clonotype. This chain connects TRBV6-2 or TRBV6-3 to TRBJ2-2; no definite D call. V lost 0 bases and J 1 base, leaving 12 bases between the germline ends. The V gene's germline CDR1 is MNHEY and CDR2 SVGEGT. The CDR3 sequence is 17 residues long. Here the CDR3 reads CASSYSNLAGNTGELFF. CDR3 DNA: TGTGCCAGCAGTTACTCGAATCTGGCAGGGAACACCGGGGAGCTGTTTTTT.

This clonotype was counted ten times or more. V and J are TRBV7-9 and TRBJ1-1, with D unclear. This CDR3 region has 14 residues. CDR1 is SEHNR, CDR2 FQNEAQ, per germline (reference sequence). The ends were cut back, 2 bases at V and 1 base at J, with 8 bases in the middle. The CDR3 sequence: CASSLRDSNTEAFF. The CDR3, as DNA: TGTGCCAGCAGCTTACGGGATTCGAACACTGAAGCTTTCTTT.

At least ten counts were recorded for this clonotype. The chain couples TRBV7-2 to TRBJ2-5, with 10 bases fitting TRBD2. Germline lookup yields CDR1 SGHTA and CDR2 FQGNSA. The CDR3 sequence is 14 residues long. J lost 4 bases, V lost 5 bases, and 4 bases had no gene match. The DNA for the CDR3 is TGTGCCAGCAGCCAGAGCGGGAGGGGAGAGACCCAGTACTTC. The encoded protein is CASSQSGRGETQYF.

The CDR3 nucleotides are TGTGCTAGTGGTTTGTCGGGAGGAGGTGGGGCCAACGTCCTGACTTTC. Translating it yields CASGLSGGGGANVLTF. The J gene is TRBJ2-6, the V gene TRBV12-5, with 7 bases fitting TRBD2. The germline V gene encodes CDR1 LGHNT and CDR2 FRNRAP. CDR3 length: 16 amino acids. V was clipped by 2 bases and J by 3 bases; unmatched bases: 4.

This clonotype has just a few counts. This sequence joins TRBV28 and TRBJ1-4; tentatively, D is TRBD1 (5 bases). Germline loops: CDR1 MDHEN, CDR2 SYDVKM. V dropped 5 bases and J dropped 1 base, with 11 bases sitting between them. The CDR3 contains 15 residues. CDR3 loop: CASSGGGGTNEKLFF. DNA for the CDR3: TGTGCCAGCAGTGGGGGGGGGGGAACTAATGAAAAACTGTTTTTT.

In this sample, this clonotype turned up a few times. The chain is built from TRBV7-2 and TRBJ2-2; the D gene is possibly TRBD2 (6 bases). The germline V and J ends were trimmed by 2 bases and 4 bases, with 11 bases remaining between them. The CDR3 is 15 residues long. Germline CDR1 SGHTA, CDR2 FQGNSA. CDR3 DNA sequence: TGTGCCAGCAGCTTAAATATCGGGGGCACCGGGGAGCTGTTTTTT. Its protein product is CASSLNIGGTGELFF. Variable domain in full (rest from reference TRBV7-2 and TRBJ2-2): GAGVSQSPSNKVTEKGKDVELRCDPISGHTALYWYRQSLGQGLEFLIYFQGNSAPDKSGLPSDRFSAERTGGSVSTLTIQRTQQEDSAVYLCASSLNIGGTGELFFGEGSRLTVL.

J is TRBJ2-1 and V is TRBV7-9; D may be TRBD2 (5 bases). Trimming left V 2 bases short and J 12 bases short, with 11 bases between. Germline CDR1 and CDR2: SEHNR and FQNEAQ (reference sequence). The CDR3 spans 12 residues. The chain's CDR3 is CASSLTGNRQFF. CDR3 bases: TGTGCCAGCAGCTTAACGGGGAATCGGCAGTTCTTC.

This rearrangement joins TRBV7-3 to TRBJ2-1, with 9 bases lining up with TRBD2. CDR1 is SGHTA, CDR2 FQGTGA, per germline. The J segment lost 0 bases and the V segment lost 5 bases, leaving 2 bases of the junction unmatched. The CDR3 has 15 residues. The CDR3 reads CASSDSGSSYNEQFF. The CDR3, as DNA: TGTGCCAGCAGCGATAGCGGGAGCTCCTACAATGAGCAGTTCTTC.

Concerning this clonotype: Mismatch with germline at one junction end may stem from a read error. The rearrangement links TRBV7-2 to TRBJ2-3; D call uncertain. Germline CDR1 reads SGHTA; CDR2 reads FQGNSA. This CDR3 region has 13 residues. The CDR3 sequence is CACRRGSTDTQYF. CDR3 nucleotides: TGTGCCTGCAGGCGCGGTAGCACAGATACGCAGTATTTT.

This rearrangement joins TRBV7-3 to TRBJ2-1; either TRBD1 or TRBD2 may supply D (5 bases each). Germline V gene data show CDR1 as SGHTA and CDR2 as FQGTGA. This CDR3 is 15 amino acids long. V was pared by 5 bases and J by 8 bases, with 19 bases between. The CDR3 sequence is CASSQFRERGHEQFF. The CDR3 nucleotides are TGTGCCAGCAGCCAATTCAGGGAGAGGGGCCATGAGCAGTTCTTC.

This clonotype was counted between two and nine times. The chain uses TRBV6-2 or TRBV6-3 and TRBJ2-2; D unresolved. The CDR3 consists of 15 residues. Germline-derived CDR1 and CDR2 are MNHEY and SVGEGT. The V gene lost 5 bases and the J gene lost 3 bases, with 13 bases spanning the gap. In DNA, the CDR3 is TGTGCCAGCAGTGAAATTGAGTTCGACACCGGGGAGCTGTTTTTT. The encoded protein is CASSEIEFDTGELFF.

There are many counts of this clonotype. This chain joins TRBV6-5 and TRBJ2-1; 10 bases match TRBD2. V lost 3 bases and J lost 2; bases outside the gene matches: 7. In germline, CDR1 is MNHEY, CDR2 SVGAGI. There are 17 residues in the CDR3. CDR3 nucleotides: TGTGCCAGCAGTTATTCCCTAGCGGGAGTGGCCTACAATGAGCAGTTCTTC. This codes for CASSYSLAGVAYNEQFF.

A few counts support this clonotype. This chain links TRBV19 with TRBJ2-4; TRBD2 agrees at 14 bases. CDR1 and CDR2 (germline): LNHDA, SQIVND (reference sequence). The J segment lost 6 bases and the V segment lost 6 bases, leaving 7 bases of the junction unmatched. The CDR3 is 16 amino acids. CDR3 DNA sequence: TGTGCCAGTAGCCCGGCGGGGACTAGCGGGGGAAACATTCAGTACTTC. This translates into CASSPAGTSGGNIQYF.

This chain uses TRBV7-6 with TRBJ2-7, with TRBD2 identical over 7 bases. The germline V gene has CDR1 SGHVS and CDR2 FNYEAQ. This CDR3 comprises 15 residues. V shed 1 base and J 2 bases; nucleotides not matched to a gene: 5. The CDR3 is CASSLGWGGPYEQYF. The CDR3 nucleotides are TGTGCCAGCAGCTTAGGTTGGGGGGGACCCTACGAGCAGTACTTC.

This clonotype was seen more than once but under ten times. The gene calls are TRBV2 and TRBJ2-7; the D is unclear. CDR1 and CDR2 (germline): SNHLY, FYNNEI. V was cut by 2 bases and J by 0 bases, with 5 bases left in between. The CDR3 is made up of 13 amino acids. The CDR3 sequence: CASSELASYEQYF. CDR3 nucleotide sequence: TGTGCCAGCAGTGAATTGGCCTCCTACGAGCAGTACTTC.

This chain connects TRBV27 to TRBJ2-7, with no clear D. The CDR3 extends over 15 amino acids. The germline gives CDR1 MNHEY, CDR2 SMNVEV (reference sequence). The V and J ends lost 6 bases and 5 bases respectively, with 20 bases between them. This CDR3 is CASSHSPQMVDEQYF. The CDR3 nucleotides read TGTGCCAGCAGCCATAGCCCCCAGATGGTAGACGAGCAGTACTTC.

This clonotype was seen more than once but under ten times. The J gene is TRBJ2-7, the V gene TRBV4-2, with TRBD1 matching over 7 bases. With 1 base clipped from V and 3 bases from J, the junction kept 3 bases outside the gene matches. Germline V CDR1 and CDR2: LGHNA, YNFKEQ. CDR3 length: 14 residues. CDR3 coding DNA: TGTGCCAGCAGCCAAGGACAGGGTTTCTACGAGCAGTACTTC. Encoded protein: CASSQGQGFYEQYF.

V gene TRBV29-1 combines with J gene TRBJ1-1; 8 bases match TRBD1. CDR3 length equals 12 residues. The germline V gene encodes CDR1 SQVTM and CDR2 ANQGSEA. CDR3: CRGDRMNTEAFF. CDR3 nucleotide sequence: TGCAGGGGGGACAGGATGAACACTGAAGCTTTCTTT.

CDR3 loop: CASRTGWVQEQFF. The CDR3 DNA reads as TGTGCCAGCAGAACGGGGTGGGTACAGGAGCAGTTCTTC. The chain recombines TRBV6-1 with TRBJ2-1, with a weak D call TRBD2 (5 bases). CDR1 and CDR2 from the germline V gene are MNHNS and SASEGT. The CDR3 is made up of 13 amino acids. Trimming stripped 6 bases from V and 10 bases from J, with 16 bases between.

This clonotype turned up a few times. V and J are TRBV12-3 or TRBV12-4 and TRBJ1-2; D unresolved. V gave up 1 base and J gave up 8 bases, with 14 bases separating them. This CDR3 spans 14 amino acids. The CDR3 bases are TGTGCCAGCAGTTTAGGACGGGTCACGGGGGGCTACACCTTC. It codes for CASSLGRVTGGYTF.

This clonotype was detected only a few times. The genes are TRBV20-1 and TRBJ1-2; D may be TRBD1 (5 bases). The CDR3 totals 14 residues. Germline V gives CDR1 DFQATT, CDR2 SNEGSKA (reference sequence). V was clipped by 5 bases and J by 4 bases, with 17 bases between them. The CDR3 protein is CSALPLTDLYGYTF. The CDR3 nucleotides read TGCAGTGCTCTCCCACTGACAGACCTCTATGGCTACACCTTC.